This entry features one T cell receptor (beta chain) sequence. It has no known antigen specificity. No quality values exist for individual bases; no much larger clone is one base distant. These data originate in a study of T cell responses to AZD1222 COVID-19 vaccine (dated by TCRdb to the early 2020s). About the full investigation: AZD1222 recipients with second doses at about 4 weeks or about 12 weeks were pooled, because spike-specific TCR depth and breadth did not differ between schedules. A total of 230 to 250 trial participants underwent TCR sequencing, of whom around 200 received two doses of AZD1222 and 26 received two doses of the MenACWY control vaccine. Trial participants were enrolled by age into subgroups of 18-55, 56-69 and 70-plus years, and around 150, 28 and 57 TCR-sequenced participants, respectively, were included in these subgroups.

The CDR3 regions of human TCRbeta chains were analyzed by immunosequencing. Concerning the study's data processing: Repertoire TCRs were matched against a reference library of SARS-CoV-2-specific TCRs generated with the MIRA antigen-specificity platform. Breadth was defined as the fraction of unique TCRs that were SARS-CoV-2-associated. Depth was defined as the fraction of total T cells that were SARS-CoV-2-associated. Using the MIRA data, every spike-specific TCR was mapped to the spike region that the TCR reacted to and assigned to either a CD4 or a CD8 class. Log10-transformed breadth and depth values were compared by one-way ANOVA with Sidak's multiple comparisons tests. This immuneACCESS table, as held by TCRdb, lists in-frame sequences with V and J called but not all clones. Of the missing ones, under half trace to an unresolved V gene in checked studies; the others have no known cause. V, J and clone size were drawn from that table, and D and trimming were deduced from the DNA. Within this sample are about 110,000 clones, with more than 85% of them counted one time only. Of the sample, approximately 1.2% falls within the top ten clones.

The sample's time point, from its label and the paper: baseline before first vaccination. The vaccinee samples were drawn from two UK trials, COV001 and COV002, one of which was a single-blind randomized controlled phase 2/3 trial testing AZD1222 (ChAdOx1 nCoV-19) in healthy adults. Trial participant PBMC samples were collected at day 0 and day 28 after the second dose for TCRbeta chain sequencing. The germline V gene gives CDR1 as SGHRS and CDR2 as YFSETQ. The CDR3 covers 15 residues, taking in both the cysteine and the phenylalanine. Only the CDR3 region is kept as DNA, spanning 45 bases read in frame from base 1. From V the trimming removes 0 bases and from J it removes 5 bases, while the gene matches leave 5 bases of the junction unaccounted for. Study-wide findings and limitations: In the small 56-69-year group, the increase in depth fell short of significance, most likely because of low power. Reportedly, almost half of the unique spike-specific TCRs recognized epitopes lying outside the regions that are mutated in the B.1.351 and B.1.1.7 variants. The whole spike protein was spanned by vaccine-associated CD4 TCRs, and dominant responses were seen in regions 160-218 and 743-854. After two AZD1222 doses, both the breadth and the depth of spike-specific TCRs were significantly higher than at day 0 and than in MenACWY recipients. Only a handful of AZD1222 recipients were SARS-CoV-2 seropositive at baseline, limiting conclusions about previously exposed vaccinees. Because no day 14 peak-response samples were available, repertoires were characterized only after the peak T cell response. Participants were mostly white British and included more females than males, and it was suggested by the authors that clonal diversity may have been underestimated.

Recombination linked TRBV5-1 to TRBJ2-1; TRBD2 agrees with 7 junctional bases. This sequence was found in an adult in good health. The sequencing used peripheral blood, collected on day 0 of AZD1222 vaccination. The sequence in DNA is TGCGCCAGCAGCTTGGGAGTAGCGGGCAACAATGAGCAGTTCTTC. Its amino acids are CASSLGVAGNNEQFF.